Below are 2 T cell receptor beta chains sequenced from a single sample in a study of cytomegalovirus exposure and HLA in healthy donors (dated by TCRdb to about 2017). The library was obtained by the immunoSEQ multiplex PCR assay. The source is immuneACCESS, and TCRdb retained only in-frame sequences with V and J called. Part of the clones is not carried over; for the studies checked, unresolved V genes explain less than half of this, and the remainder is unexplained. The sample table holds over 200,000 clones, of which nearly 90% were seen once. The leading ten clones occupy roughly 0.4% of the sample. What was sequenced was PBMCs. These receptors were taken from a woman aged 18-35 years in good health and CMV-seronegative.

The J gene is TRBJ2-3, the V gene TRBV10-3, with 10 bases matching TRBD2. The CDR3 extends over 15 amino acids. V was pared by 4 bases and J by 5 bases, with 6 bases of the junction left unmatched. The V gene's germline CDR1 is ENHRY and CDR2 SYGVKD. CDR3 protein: CAISASGGPGDTQYF. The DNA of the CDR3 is TGTGCCATCAGTGCTAGCGGGGGCCCCGGAGATACGCAGTATTTT.

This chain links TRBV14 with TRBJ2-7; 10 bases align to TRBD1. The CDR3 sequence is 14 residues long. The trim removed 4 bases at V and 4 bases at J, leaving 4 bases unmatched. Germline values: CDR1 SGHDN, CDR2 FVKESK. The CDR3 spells CASSRGQGNYEQYV. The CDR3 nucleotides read TGTGCCAGCAGCCGGGGACAGGGGAATTACGAGCAGTACGTC.